Sequencing of this T cell receptor (beta chain) was carried out in a study of blood T cell repertoires in COVID-19. Study in general: Samples representing acute and convalescent COVID-19 were sourced from the United States, Italy and Spain.

Original data processing: For nucleated cells, counts were estimated from reference gene primer amplification. The protocol was immunoSEQ multiplex PCR, while the TCRdb copy is restricted to in-frame clones and leaves out a portion. V, J and clone size reflect that table, while D and trimming were determined from the DNA. The data show roughly 190,000 clones, less than 90% seen once. The sequenced sample was peripheral blood. This clonotype originated in a man between 25 and 39 years old with acute or convalescent COVID-19.

The CDR3 DNA reads TGTGCCAGCAGTTTACCACATTATGGCTACACCTTC. It codes for CASSLPHYGYTF. The chain recombines TRBV28 with TRBJ1-2, with no clear D. CDR3 length equals 12 residues. The germline V gene has CDR1 MDHEN and CDR2 SYDVKM. Trimming shortened V by 2 bases and J by 5 bases, and 6 bases separated the two germline ends.